These 28 T cell receptor beta chains originate from one sample sequenced in a study of Ad26.COV2.S vaccination and SARS-CoV-2 variants listed by TCRdb under 2021. Library construction relied on the immunoSEQ multiplex PCR assay. This immuneACCESS table, as held by TCRdb, lists in-frame sequences with V and J called but not all clones. Of the missing ones, under half trace to an unresolved V gene in checked studies; the others have no known cause. A total of roughly 500,000 clones appear in this sample, 89% of them only once. In total, the top ten clones hold around 2.6% of the sample. Per the publication, the treatment or condition label means: around 19 received Ad26.COV2.S at low or high dose, single or two shots; a few received placebo; per-sample allocation not given. Repertoires of vaccine and placebo recipients were sequenced from samples taken on day 63 after the first injection. The material was peripheral blood, obtained in a trial of Ad26.COV2.S vaccine versus placebo. These receptors were collected from a person between 18 and 65 years old who received the Ad26.COV2.S COVID-19 vaccine or a placebo.

This clone appeared a few times. This chain joins TRBV5-1 and TRBJ1-3, with unresolved D. The V and J ends lost 0 bases and 0 bases respectively, with 7 bases between them. Germline V CDR1 and CDR2: SGHRS, YFSETQ. This CDR3 has 15 residues. The CDR3 protein is CASSLGSDSGNTIYF. CDR3 DNA sequence: TGCGCCAGCAGCTTGGGTAGCGACTCTGGAAACACCATATATTTT.

The V gene is TRBV5-6, the J gene TRBJ2-3; a weak D match, TRBD1 (6 bases). The V and J ends lost 4 bases and 4 bases respectively, with 16 bases between them. The CDR3 runs 15 residues. Germline V gene data show CDR1 as SGHDT and CDR2 as YYEEEE. The CDR3 protein is CASSDPRGIADTQYF. The CDR3 DNA reads TGTGCCAGCAGCGACCCCAGGGGTATCGCAGATACGCAGTATTTT.

The chain recombines TRBV11-3 with TRBJ1-1; D perhaps matches TRBD1 (6 bases). The V end lost 4 bases, the J end lost 4 bases, and 13 bases lay between the germline ends. This CDR3 comprises 14 residues. The V gene's germline CDR1 is SGHNT and CDR2 YENEEA. CDR3 residues: CASSSRGGLTEAFF. DNA for the CDR3: TGTGCCAGCAGCTCCCGGGGGGGGCTCACTGAAGCTTTCTTT.

The rearrangement joins TRBV7-6 to TRBJ2-5, with unresolved D. CDR1 is SGHVS, CDR2 FNYEAQ, per germline. This CDR3 region has 14 residues. V was pared by 5 bases and J by 4 bases, with 14 bases between. The CDR3 DNA reads TGTGCCAGCAGCCTCCCCGGCCTTGGAGAGACCCAGTACTTC. Protein product: CASSLPGLGETQYF.

DNA of the CDR3: TGCGCCAGCCGACAGGGAGACACTGAAGCTTTCTTT. This encodes CASRQGDTEAFF. The J gene is TRBJ1-1, the V gene TRBV10-2; 7 positions match TRBD1. CDR3 length: 12 amino acids. The V and J ends lost 8 bases and 3 bases, in that order; junction bases with no gene match: 3. Germline CDR1 reads WSHSY; CDR2 reads SAAADI.

V usage is TRBV10-1 and J usage is TRBJ2-7; D is unclear. CDR1 WNHNN and CDR2 SYGVQD come from the germline V gene (reference sequence). The CDR3 contains 12 residues. V lost 2 bases, J lost 4 bases, and 6 bases lay in between. CDR3 sequence reads: CASSEPIYEQYV. As DNA, the CDR3 is TGCGCCAGCAGTGAGCCCATTTACGAGCAGTACGTC.

The chain recombines TRBV5-6 with TRBJ1-2, with 7 bases lining up with TRBD1. CDR1 and CDR2 (germline): SGHDT, YYEEEE. J gave up 6 bases and V 4 bases, and 3 bases lay outside the gene matches. CDR3 size: 12 residues. CDR3 sequence (DNA): TGTGCCAGCAGCCGACAGGGAGATGGCTACACCTTC. Encoded protein: CASSRQGDGYTF.

The CDR3 loop is CASSEWADTQYF. The CDR3 DNA reads as TGTGCCAGCAGTGAGTGGGCAGATACGCAGTATTTT. V and J are TRBV2 and TRBJ2-3, with D unclear. Trimming took off 3 bases at V and 4 bases at J, with 5 bases between the two ends. CDR1 is SNHLY and CDR2 is FYNNEI in the germline V gene. The CDR3 extends over 12 amino acids. The full variable domain, in which reference TRBV2 and TRBJ2-3 provide the parts outside the CDR3, is EPEVTQTPSHQVTQMGQEVILRCVPISNHLYFYWYRQILGQKVEFLVSFYNNEISEKSEIFDDQFSVERPDGSNFTLKIRSTKLEDSAMYFCASSEWADTQYFGPGTRLTVL.

This chain connects TRBV9 to TRBJ1-1; no definite D call. Germline values: CDR1 SGDLS, CDR2 YYNGEE. This CDR3 is built from 12 residues. The V end lost 7 bases, the J end lost 7 bases, and 14 bases lay between the germline ends. DNA of the CDR3: TGTGCCAGCGGACGCCCGGAGGGTGAAGCTTTCTTT. Protein product: CASGRPEGEAFF. Full variable domain (outside the CDR3, taken from reference TRBV9 and TRBJ1-1): DSGVTQTPKHLITATGQRVTLRCSPRSGDLSVYWYQQSLDQGLQFLIQYYNGEERAKGNILERFSAQQFPDLHSELNLSSLELGDSALYFCASGRPEGEAFFGQGTRLTVV.

The sample holds a few counts of this clone. V usage is TRBV7-9 and J usage is TRBJ1-1, with TRBD1 matching over 11 bases. Germline V gene lookup returns CDR1 SEHNR and CDR2 FQNEAQ (reference sequence). V dropped 4 bases and J dropped 5; count of bases not matched to a gene: 3. This CDR3 comprises 14 residues. The CDR3 here is CASSSGTGGTEAFF. CDR3 DNA: TGTGCCAGCAGCTCGGGGACAGGGGGTACTGAAGCTTTCTTT.

This sequence joins TRBV12-3 or TRBV12-4 and TRBJ2-7, with 7 nucleotides matching TRBD1. The CDR3 covers 12 residues. V shed 6 bases, J shed 6 bases, and the junction held 5 bases outside the gene matches. The CDR3 bases are TGTGCCAGCAGAGGGGGCTTCGGCGAGCAGTACTTC. Translation gives CASRGGFGEQYF.

CDR3 amino acids: CASSTDRAGVVGYTF. CDR3 nucleotides: TGTGCCAGCAGCACGGACAGGGCTGGGGTTGTCGGCTACACCTTC. The chain employs TRBV5-4 and TRBJ1-2; 8 bases line up with TRBD1. The CDR3 length is 15 residues. Germline V gene lookup returns CDR1 SGHNT and CDR2 YYREEE (reference sequence). V lost 4 bases, J lost 8 bases, and 13 bases stayed unmatched. The variable domain in full, completed from reference TRBV5-4 and TRBJ1-2, reads ETGVTQSPTHLIKTRGQQVTLRCSSQSGHNTVSWYQQALGQGPQFIFQYYREEENGRGNFPPRFSGLQFPNYSSELNVNALELDDSALYLCASSTDRAGVVGYTFGSGTRLTVV.

V gene TRBV27 combines with J gene TRBJ1-2; D uncertain. Germline V lookup: CDR1 MNHEY, CDR2 SMNVEV (reference sequence). V was clipped by 6 bases and J by 10 bases, with 18 bases between them. The CDR3 totals 13 residues. The CDR3 sequence: CASSPGSFRTYTF. The DNA for the CDR3 is TGTGCCAGCAGCCCCGGTTCCTTTAGAACCTACACCTTC.

The CDR3 protein is CASSPIQGMNTEAFF. The CDR3 bases are TGTGCCAGCAGCCCCATACAGGGTATGAACACTGAAGCTTTCTTT. V usage is TRBV11-3 and J usage is TRBJ1-1; maybe TRBD1 (6 bases). CDR1 and CDR2 (germline): SGHNT, YENEEA. This CDR3 has 15 residues. V gave up 5 bases and J gave up 0 bases, with 13 bases separating them.

The chain uses TRBV29-1 and TRBJ2-1; D remains ambiguous. The length of the CDR3 is 14 residues. Germline values: CDR1 SQVTM, CDR2 ANQGSEA. Trimming pared 3 bases from V and 3 bases from J, leaving 12 bases between. The CDR3 coding sequence is TGCAGCGTTGAGTTTCTAGACCTCTACAATGAGCAGTTCTTC. This gives the protein CSVEFLDLYNEQFF.

The CDR3 DNA reads as TGTGCCAGCCGCCTCGGGGTAGGGTACAATGAGCAGTTCTTC. Protein product: CASRLGVGYNEQFF. The genes are TRBV2 and TRBJ2-1, with a possible D match to TRBD2 (5 bases). Germline CDR1 is SNHLY and CDR2 is FYNNEI. V dropped 8 bases and J dropped 4 bases, with 15 bases sitting between them. This CDR3 has 14 residues.

The chain has TRBV4-3 and TRBJ2-4, with a possible D match to TRBD1 (6 bases). There are 15 residues in the CDR3. CDR1 LGHNA and CDR2 YSLEER come from the germline V gene. V lost 3 bases and J 6 bases, leaving 15 bases between the germline ends. The CDR3, as DNA: TGCGCCAGCAGCCAGAGGCCGGGACACCTAAACATTCAGTACTTC. It translates to CASSQRPGHLNIQYF.

This chain connects TRBV5-1 to TRBJ2-5; 7 bases match TRBD2. The CDR3 length is 14 residues. The germline CDR1 and CDR2 sequences are SGHRS and YFSETQ. After removal of 0 bases from V and 5 bases from J, the junction contained 4 bases not matched to a gene. The CDR3 DNA sequence: TGCGCCAGCAGCTTGGGGACTAGTGGTGAGACCCAGTACTTC. Amino acid sequence: CASSLGTSGETQYF.

J is TRBJ2-7 and V is TRBV28; maybe TRBD1 (6 bases). Germline CDR1 is MDHEN and CDR2 is SYDVKM. V lost 3 bases and J 4 bases, leaving 10 bases between the germline ends. CDR3 length equals 13 residues. CDR3 sequence reads: CASSFGQGYEQYV. Written as DNA, the CDR3 is TGTGCCAGCAGTTTTGGGCAGGGGTACGAGCAGTACGTC.

The J gene is TRBJ2-1, the V gene TRBV7-9, with D maybe TRBD1 (6 bases). The CDR3 loop spans 15 amino acids. Germline values: CDR1 SEHNR, CDR2 FQNEAQ (reference sequence). V was pared by 5 bases and J by 4 bases, with 15 bases between. CDR3 sequence: CASSPQGSLYNEQFF. As DNA, the CDR3 is TGTGCCAGCAGCCCACAGGGTTCGCTTTACAATGAGCAGTTCTTC.

This chain connects TRBV28 to TRBJ1-5; D remains unclear. CDR1 and CDR2 (germline): MDHEN, SYDVKM. V was shortened by 6 bases and J by 3 bases, with 18 bases between the two germline ends. The CDR3 is 16 residues long. In DNA form, the CDR3 reads TGTGCCAGCAGCCTCCTAGGATGGGAGGACAATCAGCCCCAGCATTTT. This sequence encodes CASSLLGWEDNQPQHF.

The chain uses TRBV6-5 and TRBJ2-7; D gene unclear. This CDR3 has 14 residues. Trimming took off 4 bases at V and 0 bases at J, with 10 bases between the two ends. Germline V CDR1 and CDR2: MNHEY, SVGAGI. CDR3 in DNA: TGTGCCAGCAGTTCCGGTCCGCCCTCCTACGAGCAGTACGTC. This translates into CASSSGPPSYEQYV.

The genes are TRBV27 and TRBJ1-1, with D possibly TRBD1 on 6 matching bases. The CDR3 is made up of 13 amino acids. The V end lost 5 bases, the J end lost 4 bases, and 11 bases lay between the germline ends. Germline V lookup: CDR1 MNHEY, CDR2 SMNVEV (reference sequence). This chain's CDR3 is CASSDRGPTEAFF. The CDR3 nucleotides read TGTGCCAGCAGTGATCGGGGGCCCACTGAAGCTTTCTTT.

V is TRBV18 and J is TRBJ2-5, with a possible D match to TRBD2 (6 bases). Germline loops: CDR1 KGHSH, CDR2 LQKENI. This CDR3 has 14 amino acids. V lost 3 bases and J lost 2, with 10 bases in between. The CDR3: CASSPDYQQETQYF. CDR3 nucleotides: TGTGCCAGCTCACCGGACTACCAACAAGAGACCCAGTACTTC.

V and J are TRBV9 and TRBJ2-1; no clear D. This CDR3 contains 16 residues. Germline V CDR1 and CDR2: SGDLS, YYNGEE. V was cut by 4 bases and J by 0 bases, with 14 bases left in between. Here the CDR3 DNA reads TGTGCCAGCAGCCTAGAGAGGTCCTACTCCTACAATGAGCAGTTCTTC. This sequence encodes CASSLERSYSYNEQFF. Looking up the rest from reference TRBV9 and TRBJ2-1 gives the full variable domain: DSGVTQTPKHLITATGQRVTLRCSPRSGDLSVYWYQQSLDQGLQFLIQYYNGEERAKGNILERFSAQQFPDLHSELNLSSLELGDSALYFCASSLERSYSYNEQFFGPGTRLTVL.

V usage is TRBV11-2 and J usage is TRBJ1-4; D gene ambiguous. Germline V gene lookup returns CDR1 SGHAT and CDR2 FQNNGV. The CDR3 contains 13 residues. V was cut by 4 bases and J by 6 bases, with 9 bases left in between. The CDR3 DNA sequence: TGTGCCAGCAGCTGGTGGTCAGATGAAAAACTGTTTTTT. As protein: CASSWWSDEKLFF.

This chain links TRBV13 with TRBJ2-7; the match to TRBD2 covers 14 bases. V shed 7 bases and J 1 base; nucleotides not matched to a gene: 6. Germline CDR1 is PRHDT and CDR2 is FYEKMQ (reference sequence). The CDR3 has 16 amino acids. The CDR3: CASTVGLAGGSYEQYF. CDR3 sequence (DNA): TGTGCCAGCACCGTAGGACTAGCGGGAGGTTCCTACGAGCAGTACTTC.

CDR3 sequence: CATSRLQGAVDTIYF. As DNA, the CDR3 is TGTGCCACCAGCAGACTTCAGGGGGCGGTGGACACCATATATTTT. The rearrangement joins TRBV15 to TRBJ1-3; 8 positions match TRBD1. The CDR3 runs 15 residues. The V gene's germline CDR1 is LNHNV and CDR2 YYDKDF (reference sequence). V was clipped by 2 bases and J by 8 bases; unmatched bases: 8.